These T cell receptor beta chains were read from a single sample in a study of TIL therapy for anti-PD-1-resistant metastatic lung cancer. Data came from immunoSEQ multiplex PCR; TCRdb stores just in-frame clones and leaves some out. The table includes 45,000 to 50,000 clones, 60% to 85% detected once. The sequences come from tumor tissue, collected at baseline. Receptors originate from a person aged 30 to 80 with non-small cell lung cancer. The CDR3 runs from the conserved cysteine through the conserved F or W. Each record gives: D gene, V gene, clone size, CDR3 protein. The D gene is left open where the match is weak. Not all rows give a size; the values are once, few, many and, for expanded clones, a class.

>.|TRBV6-1|.
CASLRAEFSEQYF
>TRBD1|TRBV7-3|few
CASSTTGPYNSPLHF
>.|TRBV29-1|once
CSVEEQGLLTKNIQYF
>TRBD1|TRBV28|.
CASSLFGTGEVYGYTF
>.|TRBV25-1|.
CASSARTETYGYTF
>.|TRBV5-6|.
CASRPNSYFTDTQYF
>.|TRBV7-9|.
CASSRDGTYEQYF
>TRBD1|TRBV29-1|.
CSVHDRGRKYNEQFF
>TRBD2|TRBV28|.
CASRPTSGRANEQFF
>TRBD1|TRBV4-1|.
CASSLTPDRVGFNYGYTF
>.|TRBV28|.
CASRRDAYEQYF
>TRBD2|TRBV5-1|.
CASSLDGEGLAKNIQYF
>.|TRBV6-1|.
CASSLPPGDTF
>TRBD1|TRBV28|.
CASSPSGQYEQYF
>.|TRBV28|.
CASGESNRFYGYTF
>TRBD1|TRBV7-9|.
CASSSGDREGQPQHF
>TRBD1|TRBV7-3|.
CASSLEGAGNTEAFF
>TRBD1|TRBV27|.
CASSLRTGGDGEQYF
>.|TRBV19|.
CASSIQGLKMRTEAFF
>.|TRBV7-8|.
CASSLWSGVPDTQYF
>.|TRBV15|.
CATSSPRAPRRF
>TRBD1|TRBV5-6|many
CASSFGRQGVTGELFF
>TRBD1|TRBV18|.
CASSLTGGIEAFF
>.|TRBV7-9|.
CASSLEGEATQYF
>.|TRBV5-1|.
CASSLGGGQETQYF